This record covers a single T cell receptor beta chain. This sample stems from a study of PD-1 blockade in classical Hodgkin lymphoma. Time point reported: newly diagnosed, previously untreated cHL patient sample. Here immunoSEQ multiplex PCR was the method, and the copy in TCRdb shows in-frame clones only, minus some. In the table there are tens of thousands of clones, about 89% of which are singletons. Germline-derived CDR1 and CDR2 are SGHVS and FQNEAQ. With 4 bases clipped from V and 5 bases from J, the junction kept 9 bases outside the gene matches. This CDR3 is built from 15 residues. The source is a human donor with classical Hodgkin lymphoma. The chain links TRBV7-8 to TRBJ1-1; 8 nucleotides line up with TRBD1. The sample taken for sequencing was peripheral blood mononuclear cells (PBMCs). The DNA for the CDR3 is TGTGCCAGCAGCTCATCAGGACAGGGCAAAACTGAAGCTTTCTTT. Protein sequence: CASSSSGQGKTEAFF.